This TCR beta chain derives from a study of cytomegalovirus exposure and HLA in healthy donors. Overall study context: The roughly 120 validation repertoires were reported in a later analysis to have been generated on the same platform as the 666 first-cohort repertoires.

Study-wide results and limits: It was confirmed in vitro that a few of the CMV-associated chains were specific for CMV antigens. The majority of TCR sequences were rare, yet some public TCRs appeared in many donors.

A note on this clone: The antigen is undetermined.

The validation cohort, a group of under 150 subjects, included the donors and was separate from the roughly 620-subject first cohort. TCRdb keeps only in-frame clones here, not all; method: immunoSEQ multiplex PCR. The sample consists of some 260,000 clones, about 90% of them appearing once. The TCR comes from a man aged 18 to 30 in good health and CMV-seropositive. Sequenced material: PBMCs.

In nucleotides, the CDR3 is TGTGCCAGCAGCGTAGGTGGGACAGGACCCGTGCGAGTGCTGTTTTTT. Its translation: CASSVGGTGPVRVLFF. This chain links TRBV9 with TRBJ2-2, with 8 nucleotides matching TRBD1. This CDR3 is 16 amino acids long. Germline values: CDR1 SGDLS, CDR2 YYNGEE. Trimming cost V 0 bases and J 13 bases; bases outside gene matches: 14.